This TCR beta chain was retrieved from a study of T cells in localized non-small cell lung cancer. Study-wide results and limits: The study found T cell clonality highest in uninvolved adjacent lung, above tumor.

V was pared by 5 bases and J by 3 bases, with 19 bases between. Germline CDR1 SGHVS, CDR2 FQNEAQ. The CDR3 is 16 amino acids. Only in-frame clones appear in the TCRdb table, and some are missing; sequencing was by immunoSEQ multiplex PCR. This sample has more than 15,000 clones, with over 75% found just once. This clone came up a few times. What it recognizes is unknown. The chain is built from TRBV7-8 and TRBJ2-5; D gene unclear. The origin of this receptor is an older female donor with stage III squamous cell lung carcinoma. The material was peripheral blood, obtained before any cancer treatment. The CDR3 bases are TGTGCCAGCAGCCCAAAAACCCCTTCGGGCGAAGAGACCCAGTACTTC. Translated, it gives CASSPKTPSGEETQYF.